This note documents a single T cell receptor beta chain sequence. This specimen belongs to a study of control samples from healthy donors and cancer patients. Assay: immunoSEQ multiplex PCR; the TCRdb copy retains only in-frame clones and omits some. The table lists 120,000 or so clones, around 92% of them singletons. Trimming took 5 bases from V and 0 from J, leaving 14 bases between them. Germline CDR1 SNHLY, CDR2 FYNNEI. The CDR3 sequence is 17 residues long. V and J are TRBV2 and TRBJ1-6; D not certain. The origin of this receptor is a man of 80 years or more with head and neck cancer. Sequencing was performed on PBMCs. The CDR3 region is CASSPTIPSSYNSPLHF. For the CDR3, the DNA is TGTGCCAGCAGTCCTACCATACCAAGCTCCTATAATTCACCCCTCCACTTT. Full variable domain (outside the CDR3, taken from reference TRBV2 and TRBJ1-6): EPEVTQTPSHQVTQMGQEVILRCVPISNHLYFYWYRQILGQKVEFLVSFYNNEISEKSEIFDDQFSVERPDGSNFTLKIRSTKLEDSAMYFCASSPTIPSSYNSPLHFGNGTRLTVT.